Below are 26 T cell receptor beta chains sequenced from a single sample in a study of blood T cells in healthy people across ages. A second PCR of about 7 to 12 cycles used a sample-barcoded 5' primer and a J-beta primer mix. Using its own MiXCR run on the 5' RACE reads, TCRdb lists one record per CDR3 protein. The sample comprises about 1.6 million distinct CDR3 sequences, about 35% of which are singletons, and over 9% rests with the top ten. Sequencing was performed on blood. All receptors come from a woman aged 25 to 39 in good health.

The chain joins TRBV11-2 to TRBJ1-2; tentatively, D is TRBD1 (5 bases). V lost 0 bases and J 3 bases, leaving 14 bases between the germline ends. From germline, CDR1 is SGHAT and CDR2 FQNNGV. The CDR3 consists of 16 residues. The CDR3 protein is CASSLDDLLGDYGYTF. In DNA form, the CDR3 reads TGTGCCAGCAGCTTAGATGATCTCTTAGGGGACTATGGCTACACCTTC.

The CDR3 sequence is CASSYKDRGRETQYF. CDR3 bases: TGTGCCAGCAGTTACAAGGACAGGGGTCGAGAGACCCAGTACTTC. The chain employs TRBV6-5 and TRBJ2-7, with 9 nucleotides matching TRBD1. The better agreement between TRBJ2-5 and the DNA end casts doubt on the J call. Looked up from germline, CDR1 is MNHEY and CDR2 is SVGAGI. The CDR3 extends over 15 amino acids.

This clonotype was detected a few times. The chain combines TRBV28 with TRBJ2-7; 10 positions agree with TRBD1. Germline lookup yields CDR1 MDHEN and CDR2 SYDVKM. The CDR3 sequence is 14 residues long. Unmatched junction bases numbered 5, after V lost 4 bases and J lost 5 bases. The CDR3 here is CASSWTGGRNEQYF. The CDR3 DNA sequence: TGTGCCAGCAGTTGGACAGGGGGTCGCAACGAGCAGTACTTC.

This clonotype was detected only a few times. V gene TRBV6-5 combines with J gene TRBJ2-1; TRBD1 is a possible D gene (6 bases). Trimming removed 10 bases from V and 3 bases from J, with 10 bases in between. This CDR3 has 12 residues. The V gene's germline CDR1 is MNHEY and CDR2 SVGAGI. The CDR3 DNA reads TGTGCCACCGAGGACAGCTACAATGAGCAGTTCTTC. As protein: CATEDSYNEQFF.

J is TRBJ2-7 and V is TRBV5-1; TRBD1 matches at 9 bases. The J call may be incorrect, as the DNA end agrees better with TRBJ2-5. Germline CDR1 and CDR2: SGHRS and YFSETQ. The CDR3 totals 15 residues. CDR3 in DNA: TGCGCCAGCAGCTTGGGGGACAGGGCGGGAGAGACCCAGTACTTC. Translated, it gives CASSLGDRAGETQYF.

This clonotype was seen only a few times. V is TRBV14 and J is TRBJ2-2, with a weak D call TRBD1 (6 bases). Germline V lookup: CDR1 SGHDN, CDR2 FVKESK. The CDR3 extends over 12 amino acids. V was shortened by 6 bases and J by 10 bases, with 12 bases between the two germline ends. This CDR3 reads CASSYRAAELFF. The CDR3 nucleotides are TGTGCCAGCAGTTACAGGGCCGCGGAGCTGTTTTTT.

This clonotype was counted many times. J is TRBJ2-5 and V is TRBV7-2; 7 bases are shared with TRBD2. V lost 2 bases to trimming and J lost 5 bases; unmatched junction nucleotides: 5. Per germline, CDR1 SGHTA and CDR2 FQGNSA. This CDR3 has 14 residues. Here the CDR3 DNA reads TGTGCCAGCAGCTTACGGGGGAGGGAGGAGACCCAGTACTTC. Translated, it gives CASSLRGREETQYF.

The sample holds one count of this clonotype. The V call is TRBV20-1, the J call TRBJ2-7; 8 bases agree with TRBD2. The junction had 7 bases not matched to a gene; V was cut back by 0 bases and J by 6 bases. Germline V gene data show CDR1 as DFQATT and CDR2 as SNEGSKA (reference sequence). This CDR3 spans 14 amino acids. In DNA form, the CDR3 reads TGCAGTGCTAGAGATTGGACGGGAGGGCGCGAGCAGTACTTC. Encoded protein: CSARDWTGGREQYF.

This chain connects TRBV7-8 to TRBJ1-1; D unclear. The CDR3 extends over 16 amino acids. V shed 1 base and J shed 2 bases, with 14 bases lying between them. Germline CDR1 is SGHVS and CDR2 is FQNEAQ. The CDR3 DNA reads TGTGCCAGCAGCTTAGAGCTAAACAAGCGAAACACTGAAGCTTTCTTT. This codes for CASSLELNKRNTEAFF.

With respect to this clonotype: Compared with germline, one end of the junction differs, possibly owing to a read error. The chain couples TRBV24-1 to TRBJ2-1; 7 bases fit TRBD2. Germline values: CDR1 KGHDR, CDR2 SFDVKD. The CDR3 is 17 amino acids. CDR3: CAASDSTKRGWNNEQFF. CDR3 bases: TGTGCCGCCAGTGATTCGACTAAGCGGGGCTGGAACAATGAGCAGTTCTTC.

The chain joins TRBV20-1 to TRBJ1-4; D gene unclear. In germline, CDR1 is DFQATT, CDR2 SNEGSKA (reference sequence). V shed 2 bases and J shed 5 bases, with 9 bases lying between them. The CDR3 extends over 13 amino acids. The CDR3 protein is CSARSGNNEKLFF. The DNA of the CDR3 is TGCAGTGCTAGATCGGGTAACAATGAAAAACTGTTTTTT.

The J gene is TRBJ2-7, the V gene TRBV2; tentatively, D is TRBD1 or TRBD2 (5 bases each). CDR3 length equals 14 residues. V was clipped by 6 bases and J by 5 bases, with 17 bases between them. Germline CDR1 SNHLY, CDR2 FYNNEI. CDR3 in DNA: TGTGCCAGCAGACTAAGAAGGGACCTCCACGAGCAGTACTTC. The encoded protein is CASRLRRDLHEQYF. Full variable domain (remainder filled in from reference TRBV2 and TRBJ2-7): EPEVTQTPSHQVTQMGQEVILRCVPISNHLYFYWYRQILGQKVEFLVSFYNNEISEKSEIFDDQFSVERPDGSNFTLKIRSTKLEDSAMYFCASRLRRDLHEQYFGPGTRLTVT.

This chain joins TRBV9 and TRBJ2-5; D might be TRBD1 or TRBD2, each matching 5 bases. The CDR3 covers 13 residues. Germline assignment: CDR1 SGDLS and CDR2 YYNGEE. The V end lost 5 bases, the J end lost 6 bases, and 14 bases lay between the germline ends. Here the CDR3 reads CASSQGRGQTQYF. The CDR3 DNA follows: TGTGCCAGCAGTCAGGGAAGAGGGCAGACCCAGTACTTC.

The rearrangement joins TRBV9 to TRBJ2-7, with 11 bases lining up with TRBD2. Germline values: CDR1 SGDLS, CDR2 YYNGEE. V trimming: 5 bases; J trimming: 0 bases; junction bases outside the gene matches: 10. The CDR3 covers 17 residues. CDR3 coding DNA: TGTGCCAGCAGGCCAGGGACTAGCGGCCTAACCTCCTACGAGCAGTACTTC. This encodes CASRPGTSGLTSYEQYF.

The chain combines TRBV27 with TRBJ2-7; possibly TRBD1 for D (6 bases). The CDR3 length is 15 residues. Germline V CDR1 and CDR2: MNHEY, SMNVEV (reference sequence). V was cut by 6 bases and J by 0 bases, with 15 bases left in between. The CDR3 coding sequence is TGTGCCAGCAGACTCCAGGGGTTCCCCTCCTACGAGCAGTACTTC. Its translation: CASRLQGFPSYEQYF.

CDR3: CASSSDGVWSYTF. The CDR3 coding sequence is TGTGCCAGCAGTTCAGACGGGGTATGGAGCTACACCTTC. J is TRBJ1-2 and V is TRBV7-9; D not resolved. This CDR3 region has 13 residues. The V gene lost 6 bases and the J gene lost 9 bases, with 17 bases spanning the gap. CDR1 SEHNR and CDR2 FQNEAQ come from the germline V gene (reference sequence).

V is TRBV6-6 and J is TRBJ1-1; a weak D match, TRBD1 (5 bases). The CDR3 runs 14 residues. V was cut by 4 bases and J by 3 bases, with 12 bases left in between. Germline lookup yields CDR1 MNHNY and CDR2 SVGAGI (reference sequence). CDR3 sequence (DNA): TGTGCCAGCAGTTTCCAGGTAGGGGACACTGAAGCTTTCTTT. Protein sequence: CASSFQVGDTEAFF.

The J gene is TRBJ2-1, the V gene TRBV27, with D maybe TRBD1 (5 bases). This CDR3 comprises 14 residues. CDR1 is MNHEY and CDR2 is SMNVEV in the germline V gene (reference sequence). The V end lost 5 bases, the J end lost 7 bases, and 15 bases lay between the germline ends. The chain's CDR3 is CASSPRALGNEQFF. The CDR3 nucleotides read TGTGCCAGCAGTCCCAGGGCCCTAGGGAATGAGCAGTTCTTC.

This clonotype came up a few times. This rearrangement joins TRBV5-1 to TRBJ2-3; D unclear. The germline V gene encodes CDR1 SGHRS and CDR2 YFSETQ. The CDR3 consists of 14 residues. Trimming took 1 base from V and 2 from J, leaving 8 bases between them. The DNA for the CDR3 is TGCGCCAGCAGCTTGCGCTCTATCACAGATACGCAGTATTTT. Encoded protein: CASSLRSITDTQYF.

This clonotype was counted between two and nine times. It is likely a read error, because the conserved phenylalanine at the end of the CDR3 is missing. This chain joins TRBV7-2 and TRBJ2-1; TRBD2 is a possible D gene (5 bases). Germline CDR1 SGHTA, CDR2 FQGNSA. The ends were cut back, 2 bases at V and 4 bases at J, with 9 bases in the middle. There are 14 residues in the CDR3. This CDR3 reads CASSLQWTYNEQFC. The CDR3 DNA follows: TGTGCCAGCAGCTTACAATGGACTTACAATGAGCAGTTCTGC.

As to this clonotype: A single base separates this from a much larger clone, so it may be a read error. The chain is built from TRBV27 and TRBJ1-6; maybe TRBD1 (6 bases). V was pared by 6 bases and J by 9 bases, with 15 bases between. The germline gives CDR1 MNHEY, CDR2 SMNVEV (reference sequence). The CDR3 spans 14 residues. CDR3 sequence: CASRRDTRGSPLHF. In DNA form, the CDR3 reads TGTGCCAGCAGAAGGGACACTCGGGGTTCACCCCTCCACTTT.

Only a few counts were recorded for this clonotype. In DNA, the CDR3 is TGTGCCAGCAGTTACTCGACTAGCGGGAGGGAGCAGTTCTTC. It yields the protein CASSYSTSGREQFF. The rearrangement uses TRBV6-5 and TRBJ2-1, with 13 bases lining up with TRBD2. V shed 0 bases, J shed 10 bases, and the junction held 0 bases outside the gene matches. Germline V gives CDR1 MNHEY, CDR2 SVGAGI. The CDR3 runs 14 residues.

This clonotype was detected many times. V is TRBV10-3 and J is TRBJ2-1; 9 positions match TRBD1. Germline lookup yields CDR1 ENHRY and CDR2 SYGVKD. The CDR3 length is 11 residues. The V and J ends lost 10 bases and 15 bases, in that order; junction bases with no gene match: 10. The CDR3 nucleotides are TGTGCCACCGCAGAGGGACAGGGTCTGTTCTTC. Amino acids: CATAEGQGLFF.

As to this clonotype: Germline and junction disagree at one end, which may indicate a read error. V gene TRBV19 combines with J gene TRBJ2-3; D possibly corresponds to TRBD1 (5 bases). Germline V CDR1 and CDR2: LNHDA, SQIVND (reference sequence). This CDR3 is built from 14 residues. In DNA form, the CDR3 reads TGTGCCAGTAGTGGACACATACTAACAGATACGCGGTATTTT. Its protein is CASSGHILTDTRYF.

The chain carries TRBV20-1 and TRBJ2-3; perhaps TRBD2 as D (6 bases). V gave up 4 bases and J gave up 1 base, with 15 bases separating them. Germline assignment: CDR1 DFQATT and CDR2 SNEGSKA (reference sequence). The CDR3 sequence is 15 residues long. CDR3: CSATLGSGGTDTQYF. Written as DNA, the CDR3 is TGCAGTGCTACCCTCGGTTCGGGGGGCACAGATACGCAGTATTTT.

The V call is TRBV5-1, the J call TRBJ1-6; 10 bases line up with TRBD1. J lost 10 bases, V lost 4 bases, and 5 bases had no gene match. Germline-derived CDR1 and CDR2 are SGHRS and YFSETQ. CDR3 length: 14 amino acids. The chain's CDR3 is CASSPGTGASPLHF. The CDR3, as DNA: TGCGCCAGCAGCCCCGGGACAGGGGCCTCACCCCTCCACTTT.